Each of the 24 T cell receptor beta chains below was sequenced from the same sample in a study of human versus mouse CDR3 diversity and MHC coevolution. Libraries were prepared by immunoSEQ multiplex PCR; TCRdb keeps only in-frame clonotypes and omits some of them. The table includes about 80,000 clones, 85% to 95% detected once. Material: naive CD4+ T cells from blood. The subset denotes: CD45RO-negative CD62L-positive naive CD4 T cells. Every receptor here comes from a person aged 30-69 years in good health.

The V and J genes are TRBV23-1 and TRBJ1-4; TRBD1 agrees at 7 bases. TRBV23-1 is an open reading frame whose function is uncertain. This CDR3 contains 15 residues. Trimming cost V 3 bases and J 5 bases; bases outside gene matches: 6. CDR3 nucleotide sequence: TGCGCCAGCAGTCATCTCGGGACAGAGAATGAAAAACTGTTTTTT. It is translated as CASSHLGTENEKLFF.

The rearrangement uses TRBV7-9 and TRBJ1-4, with D possibly matching TRBD1 (6 bases). V dropped 6 bases and J dropped 4 bases, with 15 bases sitting between them. The CDR3 length is 15 residues. CDR1 and CDR2 (germline): SEHNR, FQNEAQ (reference sequence). CDR3 nucleotides: TGTGCCAGCAGTTTACTCGGACAGTATAATGAAAAACTGTTTTTT. This codes for CASSLLGQYNEKLFF. Looking up the rest from reference TRBV7-9 and TRBJ1-4 gives the full variable domain: DTGVSQNPRHKITKRGQNVTFRCDPISEHNRLYWYRQTLGQGPEFLTYFQNEAQLEKSRLLSDRFSAERPKGSFSTLEIQRTEQGDSAMYLCASSLLGQYNEKLFFGSGTQLSVL.

Notes on this clone: The junction departs from the called germline gene at one end, perhaps through a read error. V is TRBV12-5 and J is TRBJ2-3; the D gene is possibly TRBD2 (5 bases). The CDR3 contains 11 residues. The germline V gene encodes CDR1 LGHNT and CDR2 FRNRAP. The CDR3 region has the DNA TGTGCTAGTGGTTTAGTTATAGCGCAATATTTT. Its translation is CASGLVIAQYF. Using reference TRBV12-5 and TRBJ2-3 for the parts outside the CDR3, the full variable domain is DARVTQTPRHKVTEMGQEVTMRCQPILGHNTVFWYRQTMMQGLELLAYFRNRAPLDDSGMPKDRFSAEMPDATLATLKIQPSEPRDSAVYFCASGLVIAQYFGPGTRLTVL.

CDR3 region: CASSATPGQGSETQYF. The CDR3 DNA reads TGTGCCAGCAGTGCAACCCCGGGACAGGGGTCAGAGACCCAGTACTTC. V and J are TRBV6-1 and TRBJ2-5; 10 positions agree with TRBD1. The CDR3 has 16 residues. The germline CDR1 and CDR2 sequences are MNHNS and SASEGT. V was clipped by 4 bases and J by 4 bases; unmatched bases: 9.

The gene calls are TRBV19 and TRBJ1-1, with D perhaps TRBD1 (5 bases). Germline V gene data show CDR1 as LNHDA and CDR2 as SQIVND (reference sequence). The length of the CDR3 is 15 residues. V lost 7 bases and J lost 5, with 20 bases in between. This CDR3 reads CASISTTRARTEAFF. For the CDR3, the DNA is TGTGCCAGTATCAGTACGACCAGGGCACGTACTGAAGCTTTCTTT.

This clone was counted once. V gene TRBV18 combines with J gene TRBJ1-1; D ambiguous. This CDR3 contains 14 residues. Trimming took 0 bases from V and 9 from J, leaving 14 bases between them. The V gene's germline CDR1 is KGHSH and CDR2 LQKENI. CDR3 in DNA: TGTGCCAGCTCACCACCGGGAGGTGTCCCCCAAGCTTTCTTT. It specifies CASSPPGGVPQAFF.

The genes are TRBV7-3 and TRBJ2-3, with D unresolved. Germline V gives CDR1 SGHTA, CDR2 FQGTGA. V lost 3 bases, J lost 2 bases, and 6 bases lay in between. The CDR3 loop spans 13 amino acids. This CDR3 reads CASSFALTDTQYF. CDR3 coding DNA: TGTGCCAGCAGCTTCGCACTCACAGATACGCAGTATTTT.

This clone was seen a single time. The V and J genes are TRBV29-1 and TRBJ2-7; D ambiguous. The V and J ends lost 2 bases and 3 bases respectively, with 11 bases between them. The CDR3 spans 13 residues. Germline V gene data show CDR1 as SQVTM and CDR2 as ANQGSEA. The CDR3 loop reads CSVEPRVYYEQYF. The CDR3 DNA follows: TGCAGCGTTGAACCTCGCGTCTACTACGAGCAGTACTTC.

Remarks on this clone: One end of the junction does not line up with germline, which may come from a read error. This chain uses TRBV7-9 with TRBJ2-5; a weak D match, TRBD2 (6 bases). The better agreement between TRBJ2-7 and the DNA end casts doubt on the J call. The CDR3 consists of 14 residues. CDR1 and CDR2 from the germline V gene are SEHNR and FQNEAQ (reference sequence). CDR3 loop: CASRLVGGTYEQYF. The CDR3 DNA follows: TGTGCCAGCAGATTAGTCGGGGGTACCTACGAGCAGTACTTC.

The chain recombines TRBV11-3 with TRBJ2-2, with D possibly TRBD2 on 6 matching bases. Germline V gene sequence: CDR1 SGHNT, CDR2 YENEEA. Trimming took off 1 base at V and 6 bases at J, with 9 bases between the two ends. The CDR3 is 14 amino acids. The CDR3 DNA follows: TGTGCCAGCAGCTTAGTGTCTAGCGCCGGGGAGCTGTTTTTT. It encodes CASSLVSSAGELFF.

This clone appeared a single time. CDR3 DNA: TGTGCCAGCAGTGAAGTAGGAAAGGGAGCTGGCTACACCTTC. It codes for CASSEVGKGAGYTF. This chain links TRBV6-5 with TRBJ1-2, with D unclear. Trimming cost V 5 bases and J 7 bases, with 17 bases left between them. The CDR3 totals 14 residues. Germline CDR1 is MNHEY and CDR2 is SVGAGI.

This chain uses TRBV9 with TRBJ2-1, with 7 bases identical to TRBD2. Trimming cost V 4 bases and J 9 bases; bases outside gene matches: 7. Germline V gives CDR1 SGDLS, CDR2 YYNGEE. This CDR3 is built from 13 residues. The CDR3 region is CASSTGLRGEQFF. The CDR3 DNA follows: TGTGCCAGCAGCACGGGACTAAGGGGTGAGCAGTTCTTC.

The V and J genes are TRBV11-2 and TRBJ2-1; a weak D match, TRBD2 (5 bases). This CDR3 spans 14 amino acids. Germline V lookup: CDR1 SGHAT, CDR2 FQNNGV. V lost 1 base to trimming and J lost 9 bases, with 13 bases between them. The CDR3 DNA sequence: TGTGCCAGCAGCTTAGCGGGGAGTCAAATTGAGCAGTTCTTC. Amino acid sequence: CASSLAGSQIEQFF. The full variable domain, completed using reference TRBV11-2 and TRBJ2-1, is EAGVAQSPRYKIIEKRQSVAFWCNPISGHATLYWYQQILGQGPKLLIQFQNNGVVDDSQLPKDRFSAERLKGVDSTLKIQPAKLEDSAVYLCASSLAGSQIEQFFGPGTRLTVL.

The chain joins TRBV29-1 to TRBJ2-7, with 9 bases aligning to TRBD1. V shed 7 bases and J 3 bases; nucleotides not matched to a gene: 4. Germline CDR1 reads SQVTM; CDR2 reads ANQGSEA. The CDR3 is 12 amino acids. The CDR3 DNA is TGCAGCGCAGGGACAGGGAACTACGAGCAGTACTTC. The encoded protein is CSAGTGNYEQYF.

The chain has TRBV7-2 and TRBJ1-1; possibly TRBD1 for D (6 bases). Germline V gives CDR1 SGHTA, CDR2 FQGNSA. The CDR3 covers 14 residues. Trimming pared 2 bases from V and 2 bases from J, leaving 9 bases between. The CDR3 DNA follows: TGTGCCAGCAGCTTACGGACAGTCAACACTGAAGCTTTCTTT. Protein sequence: CASSLRTVNTEAFF.

The V and J genes are TRBV5-1 and TRBJ2-2; weak D call: TRBD2 (6 bases). Germline V lookup: CDR1 SGHRS, CDR2 YFSETQ. V was pared by 4 bases and J by 5 bases, with 12 bases between. This CDR3 has 14 amino acids. In DNA, the CDR3 is TGCGCCAGCAGCCCGTCGGGAGCGACCGGGGAGCTGTTTTTT. It codes for CASSPSGATGELFF.

The genes are TRBV6-1 and TRBJ1-1; D remains ambiguous. The V and J ends lost 0 bases and 5 bases respectively, with 10 bases between them. Germline V lookup: CDR1 MNHNS, CDR2 SASEGT. The CDR3 consists of 14 residues. In nucleotides, the CDR3 is TGTGCCAGCAGTGAAGCCGGAGGAACGACTGAAGCTTTCTTT. Protein product: CASSEAGGTTEAFF.

The chain uses TRBV15 and TRBJ1-1; unclear D gene. Per the germline V gene, CDR1 is LNHNV and CDR2 is YYDKDF (reference sequence). Trimming took off 7 bases at V and 5 bases at J, with 17 bases between the two ends. This CDR3 contains 14 residues. The CDR3 loop is CATMGGQSKTEAFF. The CDR3 bases are TGTGCCACCATGGGCGGGCAATCAAAGACTGAAGCTTTCTTT.

The chain employs TRBV9 and TRBJ2-2; D is unclear. V shed 2 bases and J shed 5 bases, with 4 bases lying between them. Germline CDR1 and CDR2: SGDLS and YYNGEE. The CDR3 contains 12 residues. CDR3 in amino acids: CASSVSTGELFF. CDR3 bases: TGTGCCAGCAGCGTCTCTACCGGGGAGCTGTTTTTT. Full variable domain (rest looked up from reference TRBV9 and TRBJ2-2): DSGVTQTPKHLITATGQRVTLRCSPRSGDLSVYWYQQSLDQGLQFLIQYYNGEERAKGNILERFSAQQFPDLHSELNLSSLELGDSALYFCASSVSTGELFFGEGSRLTVL.

The rearrangement uses TRBV6-5 and TRBJ2-5, with no clear D. The DNA matches TRBJ2-7 better at its end, which makes the J call doubtful. CDR3 length: 14 amino acids. Germline V gene sequence: CDR1 MNHEY, CDR2 SVGAGI. CDR3 nucleotides: TGTGCCAGCAGTTACACCAGCCCCGCAGGCGAGCAGTACTTC. It encodes CASSYTSPAGEQYF.

The CDR3: CASSLGLAFDEQYF. The CDR3 DNA sequence: TGTGCCAGCAGCTTAGGACTAGCTTTCGACGAGCAGTACTTC. The rearrangement joins TRBV7-3 to TRBJ2-7; TRBD2 aligns across 8 bases. The CDR3 has 14 amino acids. Germline V CDR1 and CDR2: SGHTA, FQGTGA. Germline trimming cut 2 bases from V and 5 bases from J; bases unmatched to any gene: 5.

The rearrangement links TRBV4-2 to TRBJ2-7; 9 nucleotides match TRBD1. The CDR3 is 15 residues long. The ends lost 2 bases at V and 6 bases at J; junction bases unmatched: 8. In germline, CDR1 is LGHNA, CDR2 YNFKEQ. Here the CDR3 reads CASSQTWDRAIEQYF. In DNA form, the CDR3 reads TGTGCCAGCAGCCAAACTTGGGACAGGGCAATCGAGCAGTACTTC.

In its sample, this clone was seen once. The chain employs TRBV5-5 and TRBJ1-1, with D perhaps TRBD1 (5 bases). CDR3 length equals 14 residues. Germline V gene lookup returns CDR1 SGHKS and CDR2 YYEKEE (reference sequence). Trimming shortened V by 3 bases and J by 10 bases, and 19 bases separated the two germline ends. Here the CDR3 reads CASSSPTPQVAAFF. For the CDR3, the DNA is TGTGCCAGCAGCTCACCGACCCCACAGGTGGCAGCTTTCTTT.

This chain uses TRBV19 with TRBJ1-5; no clear D. CDR3 size: 13 residues. Per germline, CDR1 LNHDA and CDR2 SQIVND (reference sequence). Trimming pared 6 bases from V and 4 bases from J, leaving 10 bases between. The CDR3 spells CASSPGLNQPQHF. CDR3 nucleotide sequence: TGTGCCAGTAGCCCGGGGTTGAATCAGCCCCAGCATTTT. Based on the CDR3 plus reference TRBV19 and TRBJ1-5, the full variable domain is DGGITQSPKYLFRKEGQNVTLSCEQNLNHDAMYWYRQDPGQGLRLIYYSQIVNDFQKGDIAEGYSVSREKKESFPLTVTSAQKNPTAFYLCASSPGLNQPQHFGDGTRLSIL.